Below, 8 T cell receptor beta chains from the same sample are listed, as sequenced in a study of identical twins (TCRdb year 2016). The library was prepared using 5' RACE. Instrument used: Illumina HiSeq 2000. TCRdb reran the public reads through fastp at Q25 and MiXCR, keeping productive beta chains. Each record represents a unique CDR3 protein, reported with the most common genes and DNA among its rows. Across this sample there are 450,000 or so distinct CDR3 sequences, with approximately 24% seen only once. The leading ten clones occupy about 3% of the sample. These data also featured in a second study, about T cells expressing NK-cell markers.

The sample consisted of CD4+ T cells sorted from blood. These receptor sequences come from a woman aged 18-29 years in good health.

This clonotype was detected a few times. This rearrangement joins TRBV4-3 to TRBJ1-1; 12 nucleotides align to TRBD1. V was clipped by 4 bases and J by 3 bases; unmatched bases: 18. The CDR3 has 20 residues. Germline CDR1 and CDR2: LGHNA and YSLEER. CDR3: CASSLISGTGGPKMYTEAFF. The CDR3 DNA sequence: TGCGCCAGCAGCCTGATCTCCGGGACAGGGGGCCCAAAAATGTACACTGAAGCTTTCTTT.

The rearrangement links TRBV20-1 to TRBJ2-3; no clear D gene. CDR1 DFQATT and CDR2 SNEGSKA come from the germline V gene (reference sequence). Trimming pared 0 bases from V and 3 bases from J, leaving 13 bases between. The CDR3 is 15 amino acids. The CDR3 nucleotides are TGCAGTGCTAGAGATCCCCCGACTCGTACAGATACGCAGTATTTT. Encoded protein: CSARDPPTRTDTQYF.

This clonotype turned up a few times. The rearrangement links TRBV12-3 or TRBV12-4 to TRBJ1-1; a possible D gene is TRBD1 (5 bases). The CDR3 runs 12 residues. Trimming left V 3 bases short and J 12 bases short, with 14 bases between. The DNA for the CDR3 is TGTGCCAGCAGTTTTCTCGGGGGGTGGACTTTCTTT. It codes for CASSFLGGWTFF.

This rearrangement joins TRBV20-1 to TRBJ2-7; D unresolved. V was shortened by 0 bases and J by 3 bases, with 6 bases between the two germline ends. In germline, CDR1 is DFQATT, CDR2 SNEGSKA (reference sequence). The CDR3 length is 12 residues. The CDR3 bases are TGCAGTGCTAGAGAAAACGGCTACGAGCAGTACTTC. It is translated as CSARENGYEQYF.

The chain recombines TRBV5-1 with TRBJ2-7, with D perhaps TRBD1 (6 bases). Germline CDR1 reads SGHRS; CDR2 reads YFSETQ. The CDR3 consists of 18 residues. The V end was cut by 2 bases, the J end by 3 bases, with 24 bases between. CDR3 in DNA: TGCGCCAGCAGCTTCGACGGGACACGGGTAACCCTCAACTACGAGCAGTACTTC. Encoded protein: CASSFDGTRVTLNYEQYF.

This chain links TRBV6-5 with TRBJ1-3, with D hard to call. CDR3 length equals 15 residues. Germline values: CDR1 MNHEY, CDR2 SVGAGI. The V end lost 0 bases, the J end lost 3 bases, and 9 bases lay between the germline ends. CDR3 residues: CASSYSAARGNTIYF. The CDR3 DNA is TGTGCCAGCAGTTACTCGGCAGCTCGTGGAAACACCATATATTTT.

J is TRBJ1-1 and V is TRBV7-2; tentatively, D is TRBD1 (5 bases). Trimming took off 5 bases at V and 8 bases at J, with 21 bases between the two ends. This CDR3 region has 15 residues. Germline V gene lookup returns CDR1 SGHTA and CDR2 FQGNSA. The CDR3 is CASSLFASWGGEAFF. The CDR3 nucleotides are TGTGCCAGCAGCCTATTCGCTTCGTGGGGCGGGGAAGCTTTCTTT.

This sequence joins TRBV5-1 and TRBJ2-1; no firm D call. In germline, CDR1 is SGHRS, CDR2 YFSETQ. The V and J ends lost 4 bases and 7 bases respectively, with 12 bases between them. The CDR3 is 13 residues long. CDR3 sequence reads: CASSGNLLNEQFF. Written as DNA, the CDR3 is TGCGCCAGCAGCGGGAACCTGCTAAATGAGCAGTTCTTC.